This T cell receptor (beta chain) was recorded in a study of identifying expanded T cells in peripheral blood. The method was immunoSEQ multiplex PCR; TCRdb's version includes in-frame clones alone and lacks a portion of them. The sample contains 80,000 or so clones, roughly 86% of which appear only once. V was pared by 5 bases and J by 3 bases, with 8 bases between. This CDR3 spans 13 amino acids. Germline assignment: CDR1 SGDLS and CDR2 YYNGEE. This TCR was sampled from a person aged 18 to 69 in good health. The chain combines TRBV9 with TRBJ2-2; D unresolved. Sequenced material: blood. CDR3 region: CASRVGYTGELFF. The CDR3 DNA follows: TGTGCCAGCAGGGTGGGATACACCGGGGAGCTGTTTTTT. Combining the CDR3 with reference TRBV9 and TRBJ2-2 gives the whole variable domain DSGVTQTPKHLITATGQRVTLRCSPRSGDLSVYWYQQSLDQGLQFLIQYYNGEERAKGNILERFSAQQFPDLHSELNLSSLELGDSALYFCASRVGYTGELFFGEGSRLTVL.